The clone carrying this T cell receptor beta chain came up many times. What it binds is not known. Among the patients, none had received any treatment before thyroid surgery. This record belongs to a study of metastatic and nonmetastatic thyroid tumors. Across the study: The comparison covered peripheral blood and tumor or nodule tissue in malignant and benign thyroid patients.

From germline, CDR1 is KGHSH and CDR2 LQKENI. The length of the CDR3 is 14 residues. Trimming shortened V by 6 bases and J by 9 bases, and 18 bases separated the two germline ends. With MiXCR, TCRdb called clones anew from the PCR reads. The sample has roughly 58,000 clones, about 3.8% seen once; the top ten hold around 22%. Study results and caveats: Reportedly, malignant thyroid tumors had significantly higher TCR beta diversity than benign nodules, in blood and tumor.

The chain couples TRBV18 to TRBJ1-5; no clear D. Sequenced: blood. The clonotype originates from a female donor with papillary thyroid cancer or a benign thyroid nodule (not recorded which). Some clones in this sample may be carry-over from other donors' samples. CDR3: CASSPSEGGRPQHF. The CDR3 region has the DNA TGTGCCAGCTCCCCCAGTGAGGGTGGCCGGCCCCAGCATTTT.